The clone carrying this T cell receptor (beta chain) was observed once. This record comes from a study of regulatory T cells in long-lasting Graves disease. V lost 2 bases and J 3 bases, leaving 25 bases between the germline ends. The CDR3 loop spans 20 amino acids. Germline V gives CDR1 MNHEY, CDR2 SVGEGT. For TCR beta, libraries came from iRepertoire HTBI primers and Arm-PCR of CDR3 regions. TCRdb passed the multiplex PCR reads through MiXCR, listing each CDR3 protein once. This sample has 400,000 to 600,000 distinct CDR3 sequences, with 20% to 25% found just once. Time point in this sample: persistent/refractory GD, antithyroid drugs over 5 years with positive TRAb. The authors made the TCR library using RNA they extracted from PBMCs.

The sequences come from peripheral blood mononuclear cells (PBMCs), collected when the disease was refractory, from a patient treated with antithyroid drugs. This receptor was identified in a female donor with Graves disease. The chain joins TRBV6-2 or TRBV6-3 to TRBJ2-2, with D maybe TRBD2 (5 bases). DNA of the CDR3: TGTGCCAGCAGTTACCCTACCTTGTCGGGTCCGAAAGCGGACACCGGGGAGCTGTTTTTT. Translated, it gives CASSYPTLSGPKADTGELFF.